The T cell receptor (beta chain) described here comes from a study of blood T cell repertoires in COVID-19. Study details: Sample material is recorded as cDNA or gDNA derived from T cells, B-cell-depleted T cells, or PBMCs.

Profiling relied on immunoSEQ multiplex PCR, and the TCRdb table lists in-frame clones only, not all of them. The top ten hold about 0.6% of the sample, which has roughly 450,000 clones, 90% seen once. The CDR3 has 14 residues. The V end lost 1 base, the J end lost 7 bases, and 13 bases lay between the germline ends. Germline V CDR1 and CDR2: SGHVS, FQNEAQ. Among Cohort 3 donors, those recovered had two negative PCRs, clearance, or symptom resolution. The rearrangement joins TRBV7-8 to TRBJ1-2; the D gene is possibly TRBD1 (6 bases). The source of this sequence is a young man who had recovered from COVID-19. Source material: PBMCs or T cells enriched from blood (not recorded which). This CDR3 reads CASSLDDRKGGYTF. The DNA of the CDR3 is TGTGCCAGCAGCTTAGATGACAGGAAGGGTGGCTACACCTTC.